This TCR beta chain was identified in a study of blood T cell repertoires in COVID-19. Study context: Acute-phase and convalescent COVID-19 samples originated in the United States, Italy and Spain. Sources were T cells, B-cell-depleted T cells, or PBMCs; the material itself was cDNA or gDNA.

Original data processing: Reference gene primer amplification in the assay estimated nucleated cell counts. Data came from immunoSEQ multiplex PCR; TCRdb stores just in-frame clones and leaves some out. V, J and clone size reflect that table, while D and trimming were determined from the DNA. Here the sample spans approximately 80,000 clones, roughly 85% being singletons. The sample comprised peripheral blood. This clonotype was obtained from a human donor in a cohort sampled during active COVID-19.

This chain's CDR3 is CASSLARETQYF. DNA of the CDR3: TGCGCCAGCAGCCTAGCGAGGGAGACCCAGTACTTC. The rearrangement links TRBV5-1 to TRBJ2-5; TRBD2 is a possible D gene (6 bases). This CDR3 region has 12 residues. V shed 4 bases and J shed 5 bases, with 9 bases lying between them. Germline V lookup: CDR1 SGHRS, CDR2 YFSETQ.